The 18 T cell receptor beta chains listed next were all sequenced from one sample in a study of T cell responses to AZD1222 COVID-19 vaccine. Using immunoSEQ multiplex PCR, the repertoire was profiled, and TCRdb retains in-frame clones only, with some absent. The sample holds 90,000 to 110,000 clones, roughly 90% seen once. The sample in question was peripheral blood, obtained on day 0 of MenACWY control vaccination. Receptors originate from an adult in good health.

The chain links TRBV19 to TRBJ2-6; 7 bases line up with TRBD1. V gave up 3 bases and J gave up 4 bases; unmatched junction bases: 6. CDR1 and CDR2 from the germline V gene are LNHDA and SQIVND (reference sequence). This CDR3 region has 16 residues. This CDR3 reads CASSINRGYGANVLTF. CDR3 coding DNA: TGTGCCAGTAGTATTAACAGGGGCTACGGGGCCAACGTCCTGACTTTC.

The rearrangement links TRBV5-5 to TRBJ1-2; TRBD1 is a possible D gene (5 bases). Trimming pared 4 bases from V and 6 bases from J, leaving 19 bases between. The CDR3 is 15 residues long. Looked up from germline, CDR1 is SGHKS and CDR2 is YYEKEE (reference sequence). The CDR3 here is CASSPRDGGRNGYTF. DNA of the CDR3: TGTGCCAGCAGCCCCCGGGACGGAGGAAGGAATGGCTACACCTTC.

The rearrangement links TRBV6-1 to TRBJ2-6; 8 nucleotides match TRBD2. The CDR3 is 20 amino acids. The ends lost 1 base at V and 3 bases at J; junction bases unmatched: 14. Germline V CDR1 and CDR2: MNHNS, SASEGT. The CDR3 region is CASSEVAGGPFGGGANVLTF. The CDR3 region has the DNA TGTGCCAGCAGTGAAGTGGCGGGGGGCCCTTTCGGTGGTGGGGCCAACGTCCTGACTTTC.

The J gene is TRBJ2-5, the V gene TRBV5-6; a possible D gene is TRBD2 (5 bases). The CDR3 runs 13 residues. Germline-derived CDR1 and CDR2 are SGHDT and YYEEEE. Trimming shortened V by 2 bases and J by 5 bases, and 10 bases separated the two germline ends. The CDR3 sequence: CASSFSVWETQYF. The CDR3 DNA reads as TGTGCCAGCAGCTTTAGCGTGTGGGAGACCCAGTACTTC.

This sequence joins TRBV27 and TRBJ2-5; 13 positions agree with TRBD2. Germline values: CDR1 MNHEY, CDR2 SMNVEV (reference sequence). Trimming at V came to 5 bases and at J to 5 bases, leaving 8 bases not matched to a gene. CDR3 length: 16 residues. The CDR3, as DNA: TGTGCCAGCAGTCCCCGACTAGCGGGAGGTTCGGAGACCCAGTACTTC. Translating it yields CASSPRLAGGSETQYF.

This chain joins TRBV29-1 and TRBJ1-2; no clear D. V was cut by 5 bases and J by 6 bases, with 10 bases left in between. CDR3 length equals 11 residues. From germline, CDR1 is SQVTM and CDR2 ANQGSEA. The CDR3, as DNA: TGCAGCGTTAAGATGGGGAATGGCTACACCTTC. This translates into CSVKMGNGYTF.

The genes are TRBV9 and TRBJ2-3, with unresolved D. The CDR3 runs to 15 residues. V lost 0 bases and J lost 1, with 9 bases in between. Looked up from germline, CDR1 is SGDLS and CDR2 is YYNGEE. The CDR3 DNA follows: TGTGCCAGCAGCGTAGAGTGGGCGGGCACAGATACGCAGTATTTT. Translation gives CASSVEWAGTDTQYF.

The CDR3 loop is CATSDGQDGEKLFF. CDR3 sequence (DNA): TGTGCCACCAGTGACGGACAGGACGGGGAAAAACTGTTTTTT. V usage is TRBV24-1 and J usage is TRBJ1-4; 7 nucleotides line up with TRBD1. Looked up from germline, CDR1 is KGHDR and CDR2 is SFDVKD. The V and J ends lost 4 bases and 8 bases, in that order; junction bases with no gene match: 6. CDR3 length equals 14 residues.

The chain uses TRBV5-1 and TRBJ1-2, with 9 bases identical to TRBD1. V trimming: 0 bases; J trimming: 7 bases; junction bases outside the gene matches: 4. Germline lookup yields CDR1 SGHRS and CDR2 YFSETQ. The CDR3 loop spans 14 amino acids. The CDR3 sequence is CASSLGTGDFGYTF. The DNA of the CDR3 is TGCGCCAGCAGCTTGGGGACAGGGGATTTTGGCTACACCTTC.

The V call is TRBV15, the J call TRBJ2-5; 12 nucleotides match TRBD2. V was pared by 8 bases and J by 3 bases, with 7 bases of the junction left unmatched. CDR1 is LNHNV, CDR2 YYDKDF, per germline (reference sequence). This CDR3 spans 15 amino acids. CDR3 sequence: CATASPSGGEETQYF. CDR3 sequence (DNA): TGTGCCACCGCCTCCCCTAGCGGGGGGGAAGAGACCCAGTACTTC.

This chain uses TRBV5-4 with TRBJ2-1; 10 bases fit TRBD2. The CDR3 runs 14 residues. The germline V gene has CDR1 SGHNT and CDR2 YYREEE (reference sequence). Trimming took 10 bases from V and 3 from J; bases not matched to a gene: 7. The CDR3 nucleotides read TGTGCCTGGGGCCAGCGGGGGGGCTACAATGAGCAGTTCTTC. Translating gives CAWGQRGGYNEQFF.

The chain is built from TRBV5-5 and TRBJ1-2; no clear D gene. CDR1 SGHKS and CDR2 YYEKEE come from the germline V gene (reference sequence). The CDR3 is made up of 13 amino acids. Trimming removed 0 bases at V and 4 bases at J, with 7 bases between. CDR3: CASSLEQGYGYTF. CDR3 DNA sequence: TGTGCCAGCAGCTTGGAGCAAGGCTATGGCTACACCTTC.

The chain uses TRBV19 and TRBJ2-7, with unresolved D. V was shortened by 10 bases and J by 2 bases, with 15 bases between the two germline ends. This CDR3 region has 13 residues. CDR1 and CDR2 (germline): LNHDA, SQIVND (reference sequence). CDR3 coding DNA: TGTGCCACCTCCGACACCTCCACCTACGAGCAGTACTTC. Its translation: CATSDTSTYEQYF.

The V and J genes are TRBV30 and TRBJ1-2, with 7 positions matching TRBD1. Germline V lookup: CDR1 GTSNPN, CDR2 SVGIG (reference sequence). This CDR3 comprises 13 residues. The junction had 7 bases not matched to a gene; V was cut back by 5 bases and J by 4 bases. CDR3 in amino acids: CAWAGGQSYGYTF. In DNA form, the CDR3 reads TGTGCCTGGGCAGGGGGGCAAAGCTATGGCTACACCTTC.

This sequence joins TRBV4-3 and TRBJ2-5, with 10 bases identical to TRBD1. CDR3 length: 15 amino acids. The trim removed 5 bases at V and 5 bases at J, leaving 8 bases unmatched. Germline CDR1 LGHNA, CDR2 YSLEER. The CDR3 loop reads CASSVGGQGTETQYF. CDR3 nucleotides: TGCGCCAGCAGCGTGGGGGGACAGGGGACGGAGACCCAGTACTTC.

This chain uses TRBV7-8 with TRBJ1-5; D is unclear. Trimming shortened V by 5 bases and J by 1 base, and 15 bases separated the two germline ends. Germline V gene data show CDR1 as SGHVS and CDR2 as FQNEAQ. The CDR3 length is 16 residues. CDR3 in amino acids: CASSPRFGRSNQPQHF. Here the CDR3 DNA reads TGTGCCAGCAGCCCTAGATTCGGCAGGAGCAATCAGCCCCAGCATTTT.

The gene calls are TRBV4-1 and TRBJ2-3, with 8 positions matching TRBD2. The J segment lost 1 base and the V segment lost 1 base, leaving 4 bases of the junction unmatched. The CDR3 sequence is 16 residues long. Germline V gene sequence: CDR1 MGHRA, CDR2 YSYEKL. This CDR3 is CASSQAGGPGTDTQYF. The DNA of the CDR3 is TGCGCCAGCAGCCAAGCGGGAGGGCCAGGCACAGATACGCAGTATTTT.

This clone appeared a single time. The chain recombines TRBV3-1 (or the pseudogene TRBV3-2) with TRBJ2-1, with D tentatively TRBD2 (5 bases). This CDR3 region has 14 residues. V was cut by 4 bases and J by 9 bases, with 16 bases left in between. In germline, CDR1 is LGHDT, CDR2 YNNKEL (reference sequence). CDR3 in amino acids: CASSLRERGVEQFF. The CDR3 DNA sequence: TGTGCCAGCAGCCTTCGGGAACGGGGAGTTGAGCAGTTCTTC.